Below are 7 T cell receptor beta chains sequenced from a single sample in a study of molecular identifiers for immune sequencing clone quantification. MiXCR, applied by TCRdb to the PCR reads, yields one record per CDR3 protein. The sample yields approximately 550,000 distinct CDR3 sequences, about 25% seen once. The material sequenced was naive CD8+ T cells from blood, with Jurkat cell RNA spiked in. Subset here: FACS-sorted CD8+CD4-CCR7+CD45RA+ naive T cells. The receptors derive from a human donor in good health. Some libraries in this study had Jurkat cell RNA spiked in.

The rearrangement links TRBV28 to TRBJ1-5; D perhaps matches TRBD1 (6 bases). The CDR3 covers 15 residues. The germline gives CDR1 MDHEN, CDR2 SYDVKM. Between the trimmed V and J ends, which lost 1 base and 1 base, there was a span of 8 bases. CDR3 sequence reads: CASSLYTGSNQPQHF. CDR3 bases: TGTGCCAGCAGTTTATATACAGGGAGCAATCAGCCCCAGCATTTT. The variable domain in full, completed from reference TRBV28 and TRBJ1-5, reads DVKVTQSSRYLVKRTGEKVFLECVQDMDHENMFWYRQDPGLGLRLIYFSYDVKMKEKGDIPEGYSVSREKKERFSLILESASTNQTSMYLCASSLYTGSNQPQHFGDGTRLSIL.

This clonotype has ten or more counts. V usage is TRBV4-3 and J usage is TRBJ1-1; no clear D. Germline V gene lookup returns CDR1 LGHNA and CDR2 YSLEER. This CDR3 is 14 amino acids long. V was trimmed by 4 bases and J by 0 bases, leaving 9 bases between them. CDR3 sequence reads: CASSPLIMNTEAFF. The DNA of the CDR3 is TGCGCCAGCAGCCCGCTCATAATGAACACTGAAGCTTTCTTT.

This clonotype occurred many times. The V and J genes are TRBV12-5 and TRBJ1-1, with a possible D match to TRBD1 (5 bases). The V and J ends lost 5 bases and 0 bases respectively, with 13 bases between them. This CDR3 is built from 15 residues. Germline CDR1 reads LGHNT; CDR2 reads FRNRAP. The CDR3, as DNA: TGTGCTAGTGGTCTGAGACAGTTCATGAACACTGAAGCTTTCTTT. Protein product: CASGLRQFMNTEAFF.

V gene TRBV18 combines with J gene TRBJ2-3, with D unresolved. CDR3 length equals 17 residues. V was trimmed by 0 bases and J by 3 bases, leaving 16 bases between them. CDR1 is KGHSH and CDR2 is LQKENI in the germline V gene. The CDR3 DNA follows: TGTGCCAGCTCACCACCGGAAGGACCCGACTCGACAGATACGCAGTATTTT. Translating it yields CASSPPEGPDSTDTQYF.

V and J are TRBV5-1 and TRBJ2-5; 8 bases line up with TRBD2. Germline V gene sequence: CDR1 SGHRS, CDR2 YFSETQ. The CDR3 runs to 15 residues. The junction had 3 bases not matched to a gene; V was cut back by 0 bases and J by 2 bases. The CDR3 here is CASSLVAGRQETQYF. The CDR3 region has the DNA TGCGCCAGCAGCTTGGTAGCGGGGAGGCAAGAGACCCAGTACTTC.

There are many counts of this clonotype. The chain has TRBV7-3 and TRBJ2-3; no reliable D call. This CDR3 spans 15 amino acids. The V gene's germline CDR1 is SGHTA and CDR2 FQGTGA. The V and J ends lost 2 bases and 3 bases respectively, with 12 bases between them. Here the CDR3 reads CASSLGPSLTDTQYF. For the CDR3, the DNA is TGTGCCAGCAGCTTAGGGCCGTCGCTGACAGATACGCAGTATTTT.

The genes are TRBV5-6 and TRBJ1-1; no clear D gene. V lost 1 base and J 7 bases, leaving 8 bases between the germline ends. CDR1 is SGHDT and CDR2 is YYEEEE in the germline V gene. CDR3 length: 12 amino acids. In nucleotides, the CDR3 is TGTGCCAGCAGCTTGTCGCGTAATGAAGCTTTCTTT. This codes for CASSLSRNEAFF. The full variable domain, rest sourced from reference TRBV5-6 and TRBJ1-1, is DAGVTQSPTHLIKTRGQQVTLRCSPKSGHDTVSWYQQALGQGPQFIFQYYEEEERQRGNFPDRFSGHQFPNYSSELNVNALLLGDSALYLCASSLSRNEAFFGQGTRLTVV.